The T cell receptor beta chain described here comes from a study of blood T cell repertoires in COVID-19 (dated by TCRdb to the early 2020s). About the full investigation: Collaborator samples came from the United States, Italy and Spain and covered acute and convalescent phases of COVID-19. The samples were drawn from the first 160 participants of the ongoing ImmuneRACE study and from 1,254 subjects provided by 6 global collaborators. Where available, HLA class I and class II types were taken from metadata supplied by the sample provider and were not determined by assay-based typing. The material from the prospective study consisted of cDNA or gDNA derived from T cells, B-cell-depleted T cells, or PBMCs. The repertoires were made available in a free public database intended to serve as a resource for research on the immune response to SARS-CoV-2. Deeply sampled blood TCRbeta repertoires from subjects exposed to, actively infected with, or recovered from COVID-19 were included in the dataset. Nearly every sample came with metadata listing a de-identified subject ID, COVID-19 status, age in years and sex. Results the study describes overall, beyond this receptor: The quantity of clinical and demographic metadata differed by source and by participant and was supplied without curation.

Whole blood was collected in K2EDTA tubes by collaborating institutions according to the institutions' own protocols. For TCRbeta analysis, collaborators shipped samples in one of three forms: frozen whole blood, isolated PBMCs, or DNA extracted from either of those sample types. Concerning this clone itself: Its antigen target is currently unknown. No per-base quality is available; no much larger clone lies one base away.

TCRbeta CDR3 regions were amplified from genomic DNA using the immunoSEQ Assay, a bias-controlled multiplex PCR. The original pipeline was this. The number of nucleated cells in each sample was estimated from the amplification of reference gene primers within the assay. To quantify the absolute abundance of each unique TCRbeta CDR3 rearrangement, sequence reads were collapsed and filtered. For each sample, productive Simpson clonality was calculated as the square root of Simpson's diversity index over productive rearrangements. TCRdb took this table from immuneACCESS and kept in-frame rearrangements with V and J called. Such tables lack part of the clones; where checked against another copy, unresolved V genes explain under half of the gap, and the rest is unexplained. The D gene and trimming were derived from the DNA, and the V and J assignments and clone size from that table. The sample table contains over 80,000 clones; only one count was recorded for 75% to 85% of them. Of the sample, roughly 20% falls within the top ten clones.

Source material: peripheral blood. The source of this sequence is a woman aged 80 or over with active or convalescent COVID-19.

The nucleotides read TGTGCCAGCAGTTTCTCCCGGGGGGGAAATACGCAGTATTTT. It specifies CASSFSRGGNTQYF. The V and J segments used are TRBV28 and TRBJ2-3, and 8 bases in between align with TRBD2. The CDR3 numbers 14 residues from cysteine through phenylalanine. Of the read, only the CDR3 DNA is kept; its 42 bases are in frame from base 1. According to the germline V gene, CDR1 reads MDHEN and CDR2 reads SYDVKM. The V end gives up 3 bases and the J end 7 bases, leaving 6 bases in the junction not matched to a gene.